The clone carrying this TCR beta chain has ten or more counts. The antigen is unknown. Unique molecular identifiers featured in how the TCRbeta library was prepared. MiXCR was run by TCRdb on the PCR reads, yielding one entry per CDR3 protein. The data contain some 180,000 distinct CDR3 sequences, roughly 7% of them seen just once; the ten biggest clones take up just over 5.5%. The CDR3 runs 14 residues. Germline CDR1 and CDR2: DFQATT and SNEGSKA (reference sequence). The J segment lost 7 bases and the V segment lost 2 bases, leaving 5 bases of the junction unmatched. This entry comes from a study of T-cell reconstitution after alpha-beta-depleted transplantation in children. General observations from the study: T cells produced anew were the main source of T-cell counts and diversity one year after transplant.

The sequence was collected from a boy aged 2-9 years with acute lymphoblastic leukemia, due to receive a stem cell transplant. V gene TRBV20-1 combines with J gene TRBJ1-6; 7 bases align to TRBD1. This specimen consisted of PBMCs, obtained before TCRalphabeta/CD19-depleted stem cell transplant. DNA of the CDR3: TGCAGTGCTAGATGGGGACAGTTCAATTCACCCCTCCACTTT. Translation gives CSARWGQFNSPLHF.